The 30 T cell receptor beta chains reported below all come from one sample, sequenced in a study of cytomegalovirus exposure and HLA in healthy donors. With 60 Vbeta and 13 Jbeta primers, the PCR was carried out. TCRdb's copy holds only in-frame clones and misses some; the assay was immunoSEQ multiplex PCR. The table records over 200,000 clones, approximately 79% of them present only once. Sequenced sample: PBMCs. The receptors stem from a male donor in good health and CMV-seronegative.

The chain employs TRBV13 and TRBJ2-7; 9 bases are shared with TRBD1. The CDR3 covers 14 residues. V was pared by 7 bases and J by 4 bases, with 8 bases of the junction left unmatched. Germline CDR1 PRHDT, CDR2 FYEKMQ (reference sequence). In DNA form, the CDR3 reads TGTGCCAGCAACTCGGGACAGGGCGGGTACGAGCAGTACTTC. Protein sequence: CASNSGQGGYEQYF.

This clone was picked up one time. V usage is TRBV28 and J usage is TRBJ1-3; no definite D call. This CDR3 comprises 17 residues. Trimming stripped 3 bases from V and 3 bases from J, with 18 bases between. The germline V gene has CDR1 MDHEN and CDR2 SYDVKM. The CDR3 region has the DNA TGTGCCAGCAGTTTCCCACCCGGGAGGGCAGGTGGAAACACCATATATTTT. Its translation is CASSFPPGRAGGNTIYF.

This chain joins TRBV13 and TRBJ1-1, with 8 bases aligning to TRBD1. The CDR3 consists of 14 residues. The V gene end was trimmed by 3 bases and the J gene end by 5 bases; junction bases not matched to a gene: 5. From germline, CDR1 is PRHDT and CDR2 FYEKMQ (reference sequence). CDR3 sequence: CASSFRGRLTEAFF. The CDR3 coding sequence is TGTGCCAGCAGCTTCAGGGGGCGTTTGACTGAAGCTTTCTTT.

V usage is TRBV28 and J usage is TRBJ1-6, with TRBD1 matching over 9 bases. V shed 2 bases and J 6 bases; nucleotides not matched to a gene: 5. There are 16 residues in the CDR3. The germline gives CDR1 MDHEN, CDR2 SYDVKM. CDR3 sequence (DNA): TGTGCCAGCAGTTTAGTCCGACAGGGGGGTAATTCACCCCTCCACTTT. This sequence encodes CASSLVRQGGNSPLHF.

V usage is TRBV29-1 and J usage is TRBJ2-6, with D hard to call. Deletions cut 6 bases from V and 0 bases from J, with 6 bases between. In germline, CDR1 is SQVTM, CDR2 ANQGSEA. CDR3 size: 13 residues. As DNA, the CDR3 is TGCAGCGTCAAGCTCTCTGGGGCCAACGTCCTGACTTTC. The encoded protein is CSVKLSGANVLTF.

The chain is built from TRBV6-1 and TRBJ1-2; D unclear. Germline V gene sequence: CDR1 MNHNS, CDR2 SASEGT. The length of the CDR3 is 12 residues. Trimming removed 4 bases from V and 2 bases from J, with 5 bases in between. The CDR3 loop is CASSVQNYGYTF. The CDR3 DNA reads TGTGCCAGCAGTGTTCAGAACTATGGCTACACCTTC.

V and J are TRBV28 and TRBJ2-7, with D perhaps matching TRBD1 (5 bases). Germline CDR1 reads MDHEN; CDR2 reads SYDVKM. This CDR3 has 16 amino acids. With 5 bases removed from V and 4 bases from J, the gap between germline ends came to 21 bases. The CDR3 DNA reads as TGTGCCAGCAGTCCCTCCCCGCAGGGTGGAGAGTACGAGCAGTACTTC. Protein sequence: CASSPSPQGGEYEQYF.

The chain combines TRBV29-1 with TRBJ2-1, with unresolved D. This CDR3 comprises 11 residues. Trimming removed 7 bases from V and 4 bases from J, with 8 bases in between. The germline CDR1 and CDR2 sequences are SQVTM and ANQGSEA. The CDR3 protein is CSAVEYNEQFF. CDR3 nucleotide sequence: TGCAGCGCCGTCGAGTACAATGAGCAGTTCTTC.

The CDR3 sequence is CASSSGQGSGETQYF. Written as DNA, the CDR3 is TGCGCCAGCAGCTCCGGACAGGGGTCAGGAGAGACCCAGTACTTC. This chain uses TRBV5-1 with TRBJ2-5; TRBD1 matches at 9 bases. The CDR3 runs to 15 residues. Per the germline V gene, CDR1 is SGHRS and CDR2 is YFSETQ. Trimming cost V 3 bases and J 4 bases; bases outside gene matches: 7. The variable domain in full, with the rest retrieved from reference TRBV5-1 and TRBJ2-5, is KAGVTQTPRYLIKTRGQQVTLSCSPISGHRSVSWYQQTPGQGLQFLFEYFSETQRNKGNFPGRFSGRQFSNSRSEMNVSTLELGDSALYLCASSSGQGSGETQYFGPGTRLLVL.

This clone was seen more than once but under ten times. The rearrangement links TRBV28 to TRBJ2-2; D may be TRBD1 (6 bases). This CDR3 contains 13 residues. The V gene lost 2 bases and the J gene lost 6 bases, with 7 bases spanning the gap. Germline values: CDR1 MDHEN, CDR2 SYDVKM. The CDR3: CASSLRTAGELFF. The CDR3 coding sequence is TGTGCCAGCAGTTTACGGACAGCCGGGGAGCTGTTTTTT.

This sequence joins TRBV19 and TRBJ2-7; 7 bases align to TRBD1. The J segment lost 3 bases and the V segment lost 5 bases, leaving 10 bases of the junction unmatched. The CDR3 spans 15 residues. Germline lookup yields CDR1 LNHDA and CDR2 SQIVND (reference sequence). The CDR3 DNA sequence: TGTGCCAGTAGTGACCCCTGGACAGGAATCTACGAGCAGTACTTC. Encoded protein: CASSDPWTGIYEQYF.

J is TRBJ2-5 and V is TRBV5-6, with TRBD2 matching over 7 bases. The junction had 10 bases not matched to a gene; V was cut back by 3 bases and J by 5 bases. The CDR3 loop spans 15 amino acids. Germline loops: CDR1 SGHDT, CDR2 YYEEEE. In DNA form, the CDR3 reads TGTGCCAGCAGCTCGCGGACACAAGCGGGGGAGACCCAGTACTTC. Encoded protein: CASSSRTQAGETQYF.

This clone was counted once. The CDR3 DNA follows: TGTGCCAGCAGTTCAACAGGGGTTGGCTACACCTTC. Translating it yields CASSSTGVGYTF. The V gene is TRBV28, the J gene TRBJ1-2, with TRBD1 identical over 7 bases. With 4 bases clipped from V and 7 bases from J, the junction kept 3 bases outside the gene matches. Per the germline V gene, CDR1 is MDHEN and CDR2 is SYDVKM. The CDR3 covers 12 residues.

The chain is built from TRBV19 and TRBJ2-7; 8 nucleotides agree with TRBD2. Germline V gene lookup returns CDR1 LNHDA and CDR2 SQIVND (reference sequence). The CDR3 spans 15 residues. V gave up 0 bases and J gave up 3 bases; unmatched junction bases: 4. CDR3 in DNA: TGTGCCAGTAGTATAGATCGGGAGGGCGGCTACGAGCAGTACTTC. Protein sequence: CASSIDREGGYEQYF. The complete variable domain, with remaining parts taken from reference TRBV19 and TRBJ2-7, reads DGGITQSPKYLFRKEGQNVTLSCEQNLNHDAMYWYRQDPGQGLRLIYYSQIVNDFQKGDIAEGYSVSREKKESFPLTVTSAQKNPTAFYLCASSIDREGGYEQYFGPGTRLTVT.

The chain carries TRBV19 and TRBJ1-6; D is unclear. The CDR3 spans 14 residues. Between the trimmed V and J ends, which lost 1 base and 10 bases, there was a span of 11 bases. Germline V CDR1 and CDR2: LNHDA, SQIVND (reference sequence). The CDR3 here is CASSIVVRGSPLHF. CDR3 sequence (DNA): TGTGCCAGTAGTATAGTGGTTCGGGGATCACCCCTCCACTTT.

This clone occurred a few times. This chain uses TRBV5-1 with TRBJ2-5; TRBD1 matches at 8 bases. Germline CDR1 reads SGHRS; CDR2 reads YFSETQ. CDR3 length: 14 amino acids. V lost 4 bases to trimming and J lost 4 bases; unmatched junction nucleotides: 6. The CDR3 DNA follows: TGCGCCAGCAGCCCGGGACAGGTTCGAGAGACCCAGTACTTC. It codes for CASSPGQVRETQYF.

J is TRBJ1-3 and V is TRBV9; 8 bases are shared with TRBD1. Germline CDR1 is SGDLS and CDR2 is YYNGEE. The CDR3 has 17 amino acids. V lost 2 bases and J lost 4; bases outside the gene matches: 11. This CDR3 reads CASSVLPDRAGGNTIYF. DNA of the CDR3: TGTGCCAGCAGCGTTCTTCCGGACAGGGCAGGAGGAAACACCATATATTTT.

This sequence joins TRBV6-5 and TRBJ2-7; 8 bases fit TRBD1. The CDR3 spans 14 residues. Per the germline V gene, CDR1 is MNHEY and CDR2 is SVGAGI. The trim removed 8 bases at V and 0 bases at J, leaving 6 bases unmatched. CDR3 sequence reads: CASDLDRDSYEQYF. The CDR3 coding sequence is TGTGCCAGCGACCTGGACAGGGACTCCTACGAGCAGTACTTC.

The rearrangement uses TRBV9 and TRBJ1-2; D remains unclear. The CDR3 sequence is 15 residues long. V dropped 3 bases and J dropped 3 bases, with 15 bases sitting between them. From germline, CDR1 is SGDLS and CDR2 YYNGEE. CDR3 loop: CASSESRGGHYGYTF. CDR3 nucleotides: TGTGCCAGCAGCGAGAGCCGGGGAGGTCACTATGGCTACACCTTC.

This chain joins TRBV6-1 and TRBJ2-5, with unresolved D. With 2 bases removed from V and 2 bases from J, the gap between germline ends came to 9 bases. Germline values: CDR1 MNHNS, CDR2 SASEGT. The CDR3 has 14 residues. The CDR3 DNA reads as TGTGCCAGCAGTGAATCGCGCCAACAAGAGACCCAGTACTTC. It specifies CASSESRQQETQYF.

This chain links TRBV4-2 with TRBJ1-4; D is unclear. The germline V gene encodes CDR1 LGHNA and CDR2 YNFKEQ. The CDR3 extends over 16 amino acids. The V end lost 1 base, the J end lost 3 bases, and 12 bases lay between the germline ends. CDR3 nucleotide sequence: TGTGCCAGCAGCCAAGCTCCGACACGACCTAATGAAAAACTGTTTTTT. Its translation: CASSQAPTRPNEKLFF.

This clone appeared once. V usage is TRBV9 and J usage is TRBJ2-7; 10 bases are shared with TRBD2. The germline V gene encodes CDR1 SGDLS and CDR2 YYNGEE. The CDR3 runs 15 residues. V shed 3 bases and J 2 bases; nucleotides not matched to a gene: 5. The CDR3 bases are TGTGCCAGCAGCGCGGGGACTAGCGCAGCCTACGAGCAGTACTTC. This translates into CASSAGTSAAYEQYF.

This sequence joins TRBV7-9 and TRBJ2-1; 7 bases match TRBD2. This CDR3 is built from 19 residues. Germline-derived CDR1 and CDR2 are SEHNR and FQNEAQ (reference sequence). Trimming took 2 bases from V and 3 from J; bases not matched to a gene: 16. The CDR3 region is CASSLSGPSGRNIYNEQFF. The CDR3 DNA is TGTGCCAGCAGCTTATCTGGGCCTAGCGGACGAAACATCTACAATGAGCAGTTCTTC.

The chain recombines TRBV7-8 with TRBJ2-1; 14 nucleotides line up with TRBD2. The ends lost 5 bases at V and 7 bases at J; junction bases unmatched: 7. Germline V gives CDR1 SGHVS, CDR2 FQNEAQ. The length of the CDR3 is 16 residues. The CDR3 reads CASSPRTSGGPNEQFF. The DNA for the CDR3 is TGTGCCAGCAGCCCTCGGACTAGCGGGGGGCCAAATGAGCAGTTCTTC.

The chain recombines TRBV18 with TRBJ1-2; 8 bases line up with TRBD1. The V gene end was trimmed by 3 bases and the J gene end by 3 bases; junction bases not matched to a gene: 3. There are 14 residues in the CDR3. Germline assignment: CDR1 KGHSH and CDR2 LQKENI. In DNA form, the CDR3 reads TGTGCCAGCTCACCCCTGGGACAGGACTATGGCTACACCTTC. It encodes CASSPLGQDYGYTF.

The V and J genes are TRBV5-6 and TRBJ1-3; 7 nucleotides line up with TRBD1. Germline trimming cut 1 base from V and 0 bases from J; bases unmatched to any gene: 7. The CDR3 consists of 17 residues. Germline V gene data show CDR1 as SGHDT and CDR2 as YYEEEE. The CDR3 here is CASSLSRQGSSGNTIYF. As DNA, the CDR3 is TGTGCCAGCAGCTTGTCGCGACAGGGTAGCTCTGGAAACACCATATATTTT.

The genes are TRBV6-5 and TRBJ1-1; unclear D gene. The V and J ends lost 5 bases and 6 bases respectively, with 7 bases between them. CDR1 is MNHEY and CDR2 is SVGAGI in the germline V gene. The CDR3 is made up of 11 amino acids. The CDR3 DNA reads as TGTGCCAGCAGTCAAAATTCTGAAGCTTTCTTT. Protein sequence: CASSQNSEAFF.

V gene TRBV19 combines with J gene TRBJ1-4; TRBD1 might be the D (5 bases). In germline, CDR1 is LNHDA, CDR2 SQIVND (reference sequence). CDR3 size: 13 residues. The germline V and J ends were trimmed by 3 bases and 8 bases, with 10 bases remaining between them. The CDR3 is CASSIPGDEKLFF. Here the CDR3 DNA reads TGTGCCAGTAGTATTCCGGGGGACGAAAAACTGTTTTTT.

The V gene is TRBV4-2, the J gene TRBJ1-5; TRBD1 aligns across 7 bases. This CDR3 has 18 residues. Germline CDR1 LGHNA, CDR2 YNFKEQ. The trim removed 2 bases at V and 2 bases at J, leaving 12 bases unmatched. CDR3 bases: TGTGCCAGCAGCCAAAATTTTATGAGGGGGCGCGGCAATCAGCCCCAGCATTTT. Protein product: CASSQNFMRGRGNQPQHF.

The chain is built from TRBV6-5 and TRBJ2-7; 8 bases match TRBD1. Germline CDR1 MNHEY, CDR2 SVGAGI. Unmatched junction bases numbered 2, after V lost 4 bases and J lost 3 bases. The CDR3 is 13 amino acids. The CDR3 DNA sequence: TGTGCCAGCAGTTCCGGACAGGGCTACGAGCAGTACTTC. This translates into CASSSGQGYEQYF.